Shown below are 25 T cell receptor beta chains from a single sample sequenced in a study of identical twins. TCRdb independently ran MiXCR on the 5' RACE reads; one entry per CDR3 protein. The sample includes about 690,000 distinct CDR3 sequences, over 20% seen only once; the top ten take 4% to 5.5%. The same specimen was also included in a second study, on T cells expressing NK-cell markers.

Sequencing was done on a sample of PBMCs. These receptors came from a woman under 30 in good health.

This chain links TRBV20-1 with TRBJ1-6; D is unresolved. The CDR3 totals 15 residues. CDR1 and CDR2 (germline): DFQATT, SNEGSKA (reference sequence). V shed 7 bases and J shed 0 bases, with 13 bases lying between them. Here the CDR3 reads CSGGSAGSYNSPLHF. The CDR3 DNA sequence: TGCAGTGGGGGTAGCGCAGGCTCCTATAATTCACCCCTCCACTTT.

This clonotype was observed a handful of times. The chain uses TRBV5-1 and TRBJ1-6, with a tentative D call TRBD1 (6 bases). Germline V gene sequence: CDR1 SGHRS, CDR2 YFSETQ. The V gene lost 6 bases and the J gene lost 8 bases, with 15 bases spanning the gap. This CDR3 is built from 14 residues. CDR3 nucleotides: TGCGCCAGCACAGAACAGGGACGACATTCACCCCTCCACTTT. Translation gives CASTEQGRHSPLHF.

This clonotype was counted ten times or more. The chain couples TRBV20-1 to TRBJ1-2, with TRBD1 as a possible D gene (5 bases). The CDR3 loop spans 13 amino acids. The germline V gene has CDR1 DFQATT and CDR2 SNEGSKA (reference sequence). With 6 bases removed from V and 7 bases from J, the gap between germline ends came to 18 bases. For the CDR3, the DNA is TGCAGTGCGAGTGCTGGGGCTCCGGTTGGCTACACCTTC. This sequence encodes CSASAGAPVGYTF.

The table lists this clonotype with many counts. The J gene is TRBJ2-5, the V gene TRBV12-3 or TRBV12-4; 8 nucleotides agree with TRBD2. The CDR3 is 14 amino acids. V dropped 6 bases and J dropped 4; count of bases not matched to a gene: 7. CDR3 amino acids: CASRPGSGRETQYF. CDR3 nucleotides: TGTGCCAGCAGACCCGGGAGCGGGAGAGAGACCCAGTACTTC.

This clonotype appeared a few times. The chain employs TRBV6-1 and TRBJ1-1, with 7 bases lining up with TRBD1. V shed 10 bases and J 5 bases; nucleotides not matched to a gene: 19. The CDR3 totals 16 residues. The germline gives CDR1 MNHNS, CDR2 SASEGT. The CDR3 DNA is TGTGCCACACTCCTGGGGAGGGGGCTTCTGGGGACTGAAGCTTTCTTT. Translation gives CATLLGRGLLGTEAFF.

The CDR3 DNA reads as TGTGCCAGCAGTAAAGTAGGAGCGGGGGGGAACAATGAGCAGTTCTTC. Translating it yields CASSKVGAGGNNEQFF. The rearrangement uses TRBV6-1 and TRBJ2-1; 10 bases match TRBD2. The V gene end was trimmed by 5 bases and the J gene end by 5 bases; junction bases not matched to a gene: 9. CDR1 is MNHNS and CDR2 is SASEGT in the germline V gene. The CDR3 runs 16 residues.

This clonotype was seen only a few times. The chain recombines TRBV12-3 or TRBV12-4 with TRBJ2-4; 7 bases are shared with TRBD1. Trimming removed 6 bases from V and 4 bases from J; junction bases left unmatched: 6. The length of the CDR3 is 14 residues. For the CDR3, the DNA is TGTGCCAGCAGGCCGACAGGGCGGAAAAACATTCAGTACTTC. Its protein product is CASRPTGRKNIQYF.

J is TRBJ2-6 and V is TRBV18; D is uncertain. This CDR3 has 15 amino acids. Trimming stripped 2 bases from V and 9 bases from J, with 14 bases between. CDR1 is KGHSH and CDR2 is LQKENI in the germline V gene. CDR3 amino acids: CASSPSYPGFNVLTF. CDR3 nucleotides: TGTGCCAGCTCACCATCCTATCCGGGCTTCAACGTCCTGACTTTC.

This chain uses TRBV6-5 with TRBJ2-5; possible D gene TRBD2, 6 bases. This CDR3 region has 15 residues. V was pared by 4 bases and J by 5 bases, with 17 bases between. In germline, CDR1 is MNHEY, CDR2 SVGAGI. In DNA, the CDR3 is TGTGCCAGCAGTTCTCCTTCTGCGGGGCAGGAGACCCAGTACTTC. This codes for CASSSPSAGQETQYF.

This clonotype was detected only a few times. J is TRBJ2-7 and V is TRBV25-1; D ambiguous. This CDR3 is 12 amino acids long. Germline assignment: CDR1 MGHDK and CDR2 SYGVNS. Trimming pared 4 bases from V and 8 bases from J, leaving 12 bases between. The CDR3 DNA sequence: TGTGCCAGCAGTGGGGTCGAAATGAAGCAGTACTTC. Amino acids: CASSGVEMKQYF.

The V and J genes are TRBV29-1 and TRBJ2-7; weak D call: TRBD1 (6 bases). The V gene's germline CDR1 is SQVTM and CDR2 ANQGSEA. This CDR3 is built from 13 residues. Between the trimmed V and J ends, which lost 6 bases and 0 bases, there was a span of 12 bases. CDR3 sequence reads: CSVWGRNSYEQYF. The CDR3 DNA is TGCAGCGTGTGGGGGCGGAACTCCTACGAGCAGTACTTC.

In its sample, this clonotype was seen a few times. The chain joins TRBV7-6 to TRBJ2-1; D may be TRBD1 (6 bases). Germline V CDR1 and CDR2: SGHVS, FNYEAQ. The CDR3 is made up of 15 amino acids. Trimming stripped 8 bases from V and 0 bases from J, with 14 bases between. The CDR3 region has the DNA TGTGCCAGCCATAGGACAGCGGACTCCTACAATGAGCAGTTCTTC. Residues: CASHRTADSYNEQFF.

This sequence joins TRBV12-3 or TRBV12-4 and TRBJ1-6, with D uncertain. V was clipped by 5 bases and J by 7 bases, with 9 bases between them. The CDR3 runs to 13 residues. CDR3 coding DNA: TGTGCCAGCAGTCCAGGAATAAATTCACCCCTCCACTTT. Translating it yields CASSPGINSPLHF.

V gene TRBV27 combines with J gene TRBJ2-4; tentative D call: TRBD1 (6 bases). Germline loops: CDR1 MNHEY, CDR2 SMNVEV (reference sequence). V lost 2 bases and J 0 bases, leaving 14 bases between the germline ends. CDR3 length: 17 amino acids. DNA for the CDR3: TGTGCCAGCAGTTTAAAAGGGTGGGGACAAGCCAAAAACATTCAGTACTTC. Translating gives CASSLKGWGQAKNIQYF.

This clonotype showed up just a few times. This chain connects TRBV5-5 to TRBJ1-5; D is uncertain. The germline V gene has CDR1 SGHKS and CDR2 YYEKEE (reference sequence). Trimming took off 2 bases at V and 3 bases at J, with 9 bases between the two ends. This CDR3 comprises 14 residues. The CDR3 sequence: CASSFDGYNQPQHF. The CDR3 DNA reads TGTGCCAGCAGCTTCGATGGTTACAATCAGCCCCAGCATTTT.

The sample holds many counts of this clonotype. V gene TRBV7-9 combines with J gene TRBJ2-2; D gene ambiguous. V was pared by 5 bases and J by 1 base, with 8 bases between. In germline, CDR1 is SEHNR, CDR2 FQNEAQ (reference sequence). The CDR3 loop spans 14 amino acids. The CDR3 protein is CASSPPRNTGELFF. The CDR3 nucleotides are TGTGCCAGCAGCCCGCCCAGGAACACCGGGGAGCTGTTTTTT.

This sequence joins TRBV19 and TRBJ2-2; tentatively, D is TRBD1 or TRBD2 (5 bases each). Trimming took 3 bases from V and 2 from J, leaving 13 bases between them. The CDR3 runs 16 residues. In germline, CDR1 is LNHDA, CDR2 SQIVND (reference sequence). CDR3 loop: CASSIRGQGNTGELFF. Written as DNA, the CDR3 is TGTGCCAGTAGTATTCGGGGTCAGGGCAACACCGGGGAGCTGTTTTTT.

The chain links TRBV7-9 to TRBJ2-1; the D gene could be TRBD1 or TRBD2 (6 bases each). V dropped 6 bases and J dropped 3 bases, with 18 bases sitting between them. Germline V gene data show CDR1 as SEHNR and CDR2 as FQNEAQ (reference sequence). This CDR3 is built from 16 residues. The CDR3 DNA follows: TGTGCCAGCAGACAGGGACTCCTTGGGTTCTACAATGAGCAGTTCTTC. Residues: CASRQGLLGFYNEQFF.

There are a few counts of this clonotype. CDR3 nucleotide sequence: TGTGCCACCAGCAGAGATAGGGGAGGGAACTATGGCTACACCTTC. This encodes CATSRDRGGNYGYTF. This sequence joins TRBV15 and TRBJ1-2; possible D gene TRBD1, 5 bases. The CDR3 runs to 15 residues. The V end was cut by 0 bases, the J end by 2 bases, with 10 bases between. Germline loops: CDR1 LNHNV, CDR2 YYDKDF (reference sequence).

This clonotype was seen only a few times. The gene calls are TRBV30 and TRBJ2-1, with a tentative D call TRBD2 (6 bases). The germline V and J ends were trimmed by 0 bases and 9 bases, with 12 bases remaining between them. CDR1 and CDR2 from the germline V gene are GTSNPN and SVGIG (reference sequence). CDR3 length: 13 residues. CDR3 coding DNA: TGTGCCTGGAGTGTAACGGGAGAGCGTGAGCAGTTCTTC. The encoded protein is CAWSVTGEREQFF. The whole variable domain, remainder taken from reference TRBV30 and TRBJ2-1, is SQTIHQWPATLVQPVGSPLSLECTVEGTSNPNLYWYRQAAGRGLQLLFYSVGIGQISSEVPQNLSASRPQDRQFILSSKKLLLSDSGFYLCAWSVTGEREQFFGPGTRLTVL.

This clonotype was seen at least ten times. V gene TRBV5-6 combines with J gene TRBJ2-3; weak D call: TRBD1 (7 bases). Trimming removed 3 bases at V and 4 bases at J, with 15 bases between. Per the germline V gene, CDR1 is SGHDT and CDR2 is YYEEEE. The CDR3 length is 15 residues. The CDR3 DNA sequence: TGTGCCAGCAGCTCGTATGACAGGGAGGCAGATACGCAGTATTTT. Translation gives CASSSYDREADTQYF.

This clonotype was picked up many times. V usage is TRBV3-1 and J usage is TRBJ1-6, with 7 bases aligning to TRBD1. Trimming cost V 4 bases and J 8 bases; bases outside gene matches: 5. Germline lookup yields CDR1 LGHDT and CDR2 YNNKEL (reference sequence). The CDR3 has 14 residues. The CDR3 DNA follows: TGTGCCAGCAGCCTTCGCGACAGGGATTCACCCCTCCACTTT. Translation: CASSLRDRDSPLHF. Filled out from reference TRBV3-1 and TRBJ1-6, the complete variable domain reads DTAVSQTPKYLVTQMGNDKSIKCEQNLGHDTMYWYKQDSKKFLKIMFSYNNKELIINETVPNRFSPKSPDKAHLNLHINSLELGDSAVYFCASSLRDRDSPLHFGNGTRLTVT.

This clonotype came up a few times. The chain carries TRBV12-3 or TRBV12-4 and TRBJ2-7; TRBD2 is a possible D gene (6 bases). This CDR3 has 14 amino acids. With 8 bases removed from V and 6 bases from J, the gap between germline ends came to 20 bases. As DNA, the CDR3 is TGTGCCAGCTCCTGGGGGGTACTATTGTTCGAGCAGTACTTC. Its translation: CASSWGVLLFEQYF.

In this sample, this clonotype turned up a few times. J is TRBJ2-5 and V is TRBV20-1; 9 positions agree with TRBD1. V lost 0 bases and J lost 7; bases outside the gene matches: 6. There are 14 residues in the CDR3. The germline gives CDR1 DFQATT, CDR2 SNEGSKA (reference sequence). The CDR3 protein is CSARDTGGEGTQYF. In nucleotides, the CDR3 is TGCAGTGCTAGAGATACAGGGGGCGAAGGGACCCAGTACTTC.

The sample holds a few counts of this clonotype. The chain employs TRBV2 and TRBJ1-2; TRBD1 agrees at 9 bases. CDR3 length: 14 residues. Trimming removed 4 bases from V and 8 bases from J; junction bases left unmatched: 8. Germline CDR1 SNHLY, CDR2 FYNNEI. The CDR3, as DNA: TGTGCCAGCAGTGCCCAGACAGGGGGAGGAGGCTACACCTTC. Amino acids: CASSAQTGGGGYTF.